One and the same sample provided the 20 T cell receptor beta chains below, sequenced in a study of shared clonotypes between healthy human individuals (dated by TCRdb to 2018 to 2021). Library construction relied on the immunoSEQ multiplex PCR assay. What TCRdb holds here is the immuneACCESS table cut down to in-frame rearrangements. Part of the clones is not present; checked against another copy, under half of the missing clones reflect an unresolved V gene, and the others are unexplained. The sample table lists roughly 2.2 million clones, roughly 93% of them with a count of one. The biggest ten clones account for approximately 0.4% of the sample. The specimen sequenced was naive CD4+ T cells from PBMCs. Reading the label with the study, this specimen's cell subset or site is: CD45RA+ positively selected. The receptors originated from a man aged 18 to 29 in good health. Some clones in this sample may be carry-over from other donors' samples.

The chain has TRBV28 and TRBJ2-5, with D maybe TRBD2 (6 bases). The CDR3 runs 16 residues. Trimming removed 2 bases from V and 0 bases from J, with 13 bases in between. Germline loops: CDR1 MDHEN, CDR2 SYDVKM. The CDR3 nucleotides are TGTGCCAGCAGTTTACTACTAGCAACCGACCAAGAGACCCAGTACTTC. It encodes CASSLLLATDQETQYF.

V and J are TRBV6-6 and TRBJ1-5, with D uncertain. V gave up 6 bases and J gave up 4 bases, with 7 bases separating them. The CDR3 runs 12 residues. Per the germline V gene, CDR1 is MNHNY and CDR2 is SVGAGI (reference sequence). Written as DNA, the CDR3 is TGTGCCAGCAGGATTCCTAATCAGCCCCAGCATTTT. Translation gives CASRIPNQPQHF.

This chain connects TRBV19 to TRBJ2-2; TRBD1 matches 8 bases. In germline, CDR1 is LNHDA, CDR2 SQIVND (reference sequence). The CDR3 covers 14 residues. V lost 7 bases to trimming and J lost 4 bases; unmatched junction nucleotides: 5. The CDR3 DNA reads as TGTGCCAGTAATGGACAGGGAGGCACCGGGGAGCTGTTTTTT. Its translation is CASNGQGGTGELFF.

This chain joins TRBV5-1 and TRBJ2-6; D unclear. The CDR3 has 17 residues. CDR1 is SGHRS and CDR2 is YFSETQ in the germline V gene. Trimming shortened V by 2 bases and J by 0 bases, and 12 bases separated the two germline ends. CDR3: CASSLTDRGSGANVLTF. DNA for the CDR3: TGCGCCAGCAGCTTAACGGACCGCGGCTCTGGGGCCAACGTCCTGACTTTC. Complete variable domain (other parts from reference TRBV5-1 and TRBJ2-6): KAGVTQTPRYLIKTRGQQVTLSCSPISGHRSVSWYQQTPGQGLQFLFEYFSETQRNKGNFPGRFSGRQFSNSRSEMNVSTLELGDSALYLCASSLTDRGSGANVLTFGAGSRLTVL.

This chain's CDR3 is CASSLENRGRYGYTF. The CDR3 nucleotides read TGTGCCAGCAGTCTAGAGAACAGGGGACGGTATGGCTACACCTTC. V gene TRBV28 combines with J gene TRBJ1-2, with 7 bases matching TRBD1. The germline CDR1 and CDR2 sequences are MDHEN and SYDVKM. This CDR3 region has 15 residues. Losses at the gene ends were 5 bases for V and 5 bases for J; bases not matched to a gene: 11.

On this clone itself: The sample has other DNA sequences that encode this CDR3 too. V gene TRBV29-1 combines with J gene TRBJ1-1; D might be TRBD1 (5 bases). Germline V gives CDR1 SQVTM, CDR2 ANQGSEA. The CDR3 extends over 13 amino acids. V was pared by 3 bases and J by 4 bases, with 12 bases between. CDR3: CSVDRTGGTEAFF. The CDR3 coding sequence is TGCAGCGTTGACCGAACTGGGGGCACTGAAGCTTTCTTT.

V and J are TRBV7-2 and TRBJ2-3, with a possible D match to TRBD2 (7 bases). This CDR3 contains 13 residues. The V end lost 5 bases, the J end lost 6 bases, and 12 bases lay between the germline ends. CDR1 SGHTA and CDR2 FQGNSA come from the germline V gene. CDR3 sequence reads: CASSRKGGDTQYF. The CDR3 DNA reads as TGTGCCAGCAGCAGAAAGGGGGGGGATACGCAGTATTTT.

V usage is TRBV9 and J usage is TRBJ2-6; 10 nucleotides line up with TRBD1. The length of the CDR3 is 16 residues. Germline V gene sequence: CDR1 SGDLS, CDR2 YYNGEE. The trim removed 6 bases at V and 3 bases at J, leaving 6 bases unmatched. Written as DNA, the CDR3 is TGTGCCAGCATGGGGACAGGGGCCCTTGGGGCCAACGTCCTGACTTTC. Protein sequence: CASMGTGALGANVLTF. The variable domain in full, completed from reference TRBV9 and TRBJ2-6, reads DSGVTQTPKHLITATGQRVTLRCSPRSGDLSVYWYQQSLDQGLQFLIQYYNGEERAKGNILERFSAQQFPDLHSELNLSSLELGDSALYFCASMGTGALGANVLTFGAGSRLTVL.

The chain uses TRBV27 and TRBJ2-2; D call uncertain. The CDR3 is 14 residues long. V dropped 8 bases and J dropped 4 bases, with 14 bases sitting between them. Germline V CDR1 and CDR2: MNHEY, SMNVEV (reference sequence). Written as DNA, the CDR3 is TGTGCCAGCCAACAGATAAGGGCCACCGGGGAGCTGTTTTTT. Protein: CASQQIRATGELFF.

This chain joins TRBV9 and TRBJ2-7; possible D gene TRBD1, 6 bases. Trimming shortened V by 2 bases and J by 4 bases, and 22 bases separated the two germline ends. The CDR3 contains 17 residues. Germline V gene data show CDR1 as SGDLS and CDR2 as YYNGEE. CDR3 loop: CASSVAGTPGIPYEQYF. CDR3 in DNA: TGTGCCAGCAGCGTCGCCGGGACACCAGGGATCCCTTACGAGCAGTACTTC. The variable domain in full, with the rest retrieved from reference TRBV9 and TRBJ2-7, is DSGVTQTPKHLITATGQRVTLRCSPRSGDLSVYWYQQSLDQGLQFLIQYYNGEERAKGNILERFSAQQFPDLHSELNLSSLELGDSALYFCASSVAGTPGIPYEQYFGPGTRLTVT.

The chain uses TRBV9 and TRBJ1-1, with a weak D call TRBD1 (6 bases). The CDR3 spans 15 residues. The V end was cut by 0 bases, the J end by 2 bases, with 11 bases between. CDR1 SGDLS and CDR2 YYNGEE come from the germline V gene. CDR3 sequence (DNA): TGTGCCAGCAGCGTAGCGAGGGGGGGCAACACTGAAGCTTTCTTT. As protein: CASSVARGGNTEAFF.

The chain uses TRBV11-2 and TRBJ1-2, with D possibly being TRBD1 (5 bases). Germline V CDR1 and CDR2: SGHAT, FQNNGV. Trimming left V 5 bases short and J 8 bases short, with 15 bases between. This CDR3 contains 13 residues. The chain's CDR3 is CASSPGRVGGYTF. CDR3 coding DNA: TGTGCCAGCAGCCCGGGCAGGGTCGGGGGCTACACCTTC.

The chain uses TRBV5-6 and TRBJ2-4; a weak D match, TRBD2 (6 bases). Trimming stripped 4 bases from V and 9 bases from J, with 17 bases between. CDR1 is SGHDT, CDR2 YYEEEE, per germline. The CDR3 extends over 14 amino acids. CDR3 in DNA: TGTGCCAGCAGCCTCGGACGGGGGATGTTCATTCAGTACTTC. It specifies CASSLGRGMFIQYF.

This rearrangement joins TRBV28 to TRBJ1-5, with no clear D. CDR3 length: 17 residues. The germline V gene has CDR1 MDHEN and CDR2 SYDVKM. The V gene lost 3 bases and the J gene lost 1 base, with 16 bases spanning the gap. CDR3 in DNA: TGTGCCAGCAGTTTCGGGGTTCGTAGAGAAAGCAATCAGCCCCAGCATTTT. It codes for CASSFGVRRESNQPQHF.

The chain has TRBV25-1 and TRBJ2-4; TRBD2 is a possible D gene (5 bases). Germline assignment: CDR1 MGHDK and CDR2 SYGVNS. This CDR3 region has 15 residues. Trimming took 1 base from V and 0 from J, leaving 7 bases between them. The chain's CDR3 is CASSESGIAKNIQYF. The CDR3 DNA reads as TGTGCCAGCAGTGAATCGGGGATAGCCAAAAACATTCAGTACTTC.

This clone was seen a single time. The CDR3 coding sequence is TGTGCCTGGAGTGTAGGTGGGGCACTCACAGATACGCAGTATTTT. Translation gives CAWSVGGALTDTQYF. The J gene is TRBJ2-3, the V gene TRBV30; D is possibly TRBD1 (5 bases). Trimming cost V 0 bases and J 2 bases, with 12 bases left between them. This CDR3 has 15 amino acids. Germline V gene lookup returns CDR1 GTSNPN and CDR2 SVGIG (reference sequence).

The V call is TRBV5-8, the J call TRBJ1-4; D gene unclear. Germline V gene lookup returns CDR1 SGHTS and CDR2 YDEGEE. With 0 bases removed from V and 2 bases from J, the gap between germline ends came to 8 bases. CDR3 size: 15 residues. CDR3 coding DNA: TGTGCCAGCAGCTTGGTGGGTTTGACTAATGAAAAACTGTTTTTT. Translated: CASSLVGLTNEKLFF.

V and J are TRBV18 and TRBJ1-5; D perhaps matches TRBD1 (5 bases). The CDR3 extends over 15 amino acids. Between the trimmed V and J ends, which lost 3 bases and 6 bases, there was a span of 15 bases. From germline, CDR1 is KGHSH and CDR2 LQKENI. The CDR3 reads CASSPQVGGVQPQHF. The CDR3 nucleotides are TGTGCCAGCTCACCGCAAGTGGGGGGGGTTCAGCCCCAGCATTTT.

This rearrangement joins TRBV28 to TRBJ2-7, with 8 bases lining up with TRBD1. CDR1 and CDR2 from the germline V gene are MDHEN and SYDVKM. Trimming cost V 8 bases and J 4 bases; bases outside gene matches: 7. The CDR3 runs 13 residues. The CDR3 DNA follows: TGTGCCAGCCGAAGGGACAGGATTTACGAGCAGTACTTC. Residues: CASRRDRIYEQYF.

The chain links TRBV25-1 to TRBJ2-1; D unclear. The germline gives CDR1 MGHDK, CDR2 SYGVNS. The CDR3 totals 11 residues. Trimming removed 7 bases at V and 6 bases at J, with 7 bases between. The CDR3 DNA follows: TGTGCCAGCAACGTAGGCAATGAGCAGTTCTTC. It specifies CASNVGNEQFF.